Below, 2 T cell receptor beta chains from the same sample are listed, as sequenced in a study of OX40 agonist ivuxolimab in advanced cancers. Profiled with immunoSEQ multiplex PCR; TCRdb holds only in-frame clones, not every one. The data contain more than 60,000 clones, roughly 87% of them singletons. The source material was CD4+ or CD8+ T cells sorted from blood, sampled in a trial of the OX40 agonist ivuxolimab. The source of these receptors is an adult with an advanced solid tumor such as melanoma, head and neck, liver or kidney cancer.

DNA for the CDR3: TGCGCCAGCACGGGCTCAGGGGCCTACGAGCAGTACTTC. This gives the protein CASTGSGAYEQYF. The chain uses TRBV5-1 and TRBJ2-7, with a possible D match to TRBD1 (6 bases). Germline values: CDR1 SGHRS, CDR2 YFSETQ. Trimming shortened V by 6 bases and J by 2 bases, and 12 bases separated the two germline ends. This CDR3 has 13 amino acids.

This clone occurred a few times. This chain uses TRBV4-3 with TRBJ2-7, with D possibly being TRBD2 (6 bases). V gave up 0 bases and J gave up 1 base, with 16 bases separating them. CDR3 length: 17 residues. Germline V CDR1 and CDR2: LGHNA, YSLEER. The DNA for the CDR3 is TGCGCCAGCAGCCAAGATCAAGCGGGTGGGAATTCCTACGAGCAGTACTTC. It translates to CASSQDQAGGNSYEQYF.